This TCR beta chain emerged from a study of vaccination effects on CD4 cells after COVID-19. The CDR3 is 15 amino acids. Germline V gene sequence: CDR1 SEHNR, CDR2 FQNEAQ (reference sequence). V trimming: 4 bases; J trimming: 5 bases; junction bases outside the gene matches: 8. To note about this clone: The antigen is undetermined.

The data were produced by immunoSEQ multiplex PCR, yet TCRdb's version contains in-frame clones alone and is incomplete. The sample shows about 22,000 clones, about 73% of them seen only once. General study results and limits: Clones from infection and from vaccination both contracted markedly late after vaccination.

Antigen-specific CD4+ T cells were expanded with viral peptide pools in the ViraFEST assay before sequencing. Upon completion of more than eight days in culture, CD4+ T cells were isolated. Half the medium was swapped for IL-2 medium on days 3 and 7. The chain carries TRBV7-9 and TRBJ2-3, with TRBD2 matching over 8 bases. Material: CD4+ T cells from PBMCs cultured with HCoV-229E spike peptides, obtained before COVID-19 vaccination. The TCR was taken from a human donor who received a COVID-19 vaccine. The CDR3 DNA is TGTGCCAGCAGCTCCCGGGGGGGCCAGGTAGATACGCAGTATTTT. Translating gives CASSSRGGQVDTQYF.